The 4 T cell receptor beta chains listed next were all sequenced from one sample in a study of response to subunit inactivated influenza vaccine. One entry per CDR3 protein, called by TCRdb with MiXCR from the RT-PCR reads. The repertoire includes 540,000 or so distinct CDR3 sequences, 10% to 15% of them detected once, and about 12% sits in the top ten. Sequencing used PBMCs from blood, obtained 45 days after vaccination. These TCRs come from a man in his fifties who received an inactivated influenza vaccine.

The V call is TRBV7-6, the J call TRBJ1-1, with TRBD1 matching over 12 bases. Trimming removed 1 base from V and 4 bases from J; junction bases left unmatched: 10. CDR1 and CDR2 from the germline V gene are SGHVS and FNYEAQ. This CDR3 region has 18 residues. This CDR3 reads CASSLEGDRGHWVTEAFF. The CDR3 region has the DNA TGTGCCAGCAGCTTAGAAGGGGACAGGGGGCATTGGGTCACTGAAGCTTTCTTT.

This clonotype was counted many times. The chain has TRBV12-3 or TRBV12-4 and TRBJ2-1; 7 nucleotides align to TRBD1. With 6 bases clipped from V and 4 bases from J, the junction kept 3 bases outside the gene matches. The CDR3 loop spans 13 amino acids. The CDR3 coding sequence is TGTGCCAGCAGCAGGGACAGTTACAATGAGCAGTTCTTC. As protein: CASSRDSYNEQFF.

V and J are TRBV12-3 or TRBV12-4 and TRBJ2-7, with 13 bases aligning to TRBD2. After removal of 7 bases from V and 4 bases from J, the junction contained 16 bases not matched to a gene. This CDR3 comprises 18 residues. The CDR3 region is CASKKLAGGPRGYYEQYF. The CDR3 DNA sequence: TGTGCCAGCAAAAAACTAGCGGGAGGGCCGCGAGGATATTACGAGCAGTACTTC.

This clonotype was detected a few times. The rearrangement links TRBV6-6 to TRBJ2-3; no firm D call. This CDR3 region has 13 residues. V was clipped by 0 bases and J by 4 bases, with 5 bases between them. Germline V CDR1 and CDR2: MNHNY, SVGAGI (reference sequence). CDR3: CASSYSAADTQYF. DNA of the CDR3: TGTGCCAGCAGTTACTCGGCCGCAGATACGCAGTATTTT.